The 29 T cell receptor beta chains listed next were all sequenced from one sample in a study of blood T cells in healthy people across ages. For the second PCR, which ran for about 7 to 12 cycles, a sample-barcoded 5' primer and a J-beta primer mix were used. TCRdb used MiXCR to reprocess the 5' RACE reads, holding one entry per CDR3 protein. The table has approximately 1,000,000 distinct CDR3 sequences, 35% to 45% seen once. The sequenced material came from blood. The receptor set was obtained from a man aged 18-30 years in good health.

This clonotype was detected many times. The chain recombines TRBV20-1 with TRBJ2-4; D might be TRBD1 or TRBD2, each matching 7 bases. The CDR3 consists of 16 residues. Germline-derived CDR1 and CDR2 are DFQATT and SNEGSKA (reference sequence). V lost 5 bases and J 6 bases, leaving 23 bases between the germline ends. Written as DNA, the CDR3 is TGCAGTGCTTGGCCTATATTCGACAGGGAGGGAAACATTCAGTACTTC. This encodes CSAWPIFDREGNIQYF.

The genes are TRBV10-3 and TRBJ2-7; D ambiguous. In germline, CDR1 is ENHRY, CDR2 SYGVKD. The CDR3 length is 13 residues. Trimming stripped 3 bases from V and 3 bases from J, with 9 bases between. The CDR3 nucleotides are TGTGCCATCAGTGACAGCTACAACTACGAGCAGTACTTC. It codes for CAISDSYNYEQYF.

As for this clonotype: Germline and junction disagree at one end, which may indicate a read error. The CDR3 nucleotides are TGTGCCGGCAGCTTGGATAGGGCTGATAACTATGGCTACACCTTC. Protein product: CAGSLDRADNYGYTF. The chain employs TRBV5-4 and TRBJ1-2, with D unresolved. The CDR3 is 15 amino acids. In germline, CDR1 is SGHNT, CDR2 YYREEE (reference sequence).

This clonotype has ten or more counts. The rearrangement links TRBV29-1 to TRBJ1-2, with unresolved D. Germline V gives CDR1 SQVTM, CDR2 ANQGSEA. The CDR3 has 15 residues. V lost 0 bases to trimming and J lost 4 bases, with 15 bases between them. The CDR3 coding sequence is TGCAGCGTTGAAGATTGGCGGACGCGAAGCTATGGCTACACCTTC. Translated, it gives CSVEDWRTRSYGYTF.

This clonotype was seen repeatedly, ten times or more. Here the CDR3 reads CASRGTGSNQPQHF. The CDR3 DNA sequence: TGTGCCAGCAGAGGGACGGGAAGCAATCAGCCCCAGCATTTT. The V and J genes are TRBV2 and TRBJ1-5, with a tentative D call TRBD1 (5 bases). Germline CDR1 reads SNHLY; CDR2 reads FYNNEI. The V end lost 6 bases, the J end lost 1 base, and 10 bases lay between the germline ends. The CDR3 is 14 residues long.

The chain recombines TRBV10-3 with TRBJ2-1; D may be TRBD1 or TRBD2 (5 bases each). From germline, CDR1 is ENHRY and CDR2 SYGVKD. The length of the CDR3 is 15 residues. The V end was cut by 6 bases, the J end by 9 bases, with 21 bases between. DNA for the CDR3: TGTGCCATCAGGGAAGGGACCGTCTCCTGGGGTGAGCAGTTCTTC. It is translated as CAIREGTVSWGEQFF.

The V and J genes are TRBV4-3 and TRBJ2-7; D is unresolved. Trimming took off 0 bases at V and 3 bases at J, with 12 bases between the two ends. CDR3 length equals 15 residues. Germline assignment: CDR1 LGHNA and CDR2 YSLEER. The CDR3 DNA follows: TGCGCCAGCAGCCAAGAGGCCACGAGAGACTACGAGCAGTACTTC. Translating it yields CASSQEATRDYEQYF.

This chain links TRBV5-6 with TRBJ2-2; the D gene is possibly TRBD1 (6 bases). V was clipped by 2 bases and J by 2 bases, with 10 bases between them. CDR3 size: 15 residues. CDR1 SGHDT and CDR2 YYEEEE come from the germline V gene. The CDR3 DNA reads TGTGCCAGCAGCTTTGGGGGCGAAAACACCGGGGAGCTGTTTTTT. This sequence encodes CASSFGGENTGELFF.

The chain recombines TRBV18 with TRBJ1-1, with D unresolved. This CDR3 contains 14 residues. Germline lookup yields CDR1 KGHSH and CDR2 LQKENI. Between the trimmed V and J ends, which lost 1 base and 3 bases, there was a span of 9 bases. The CDR3 sequence is CASSPQGSYTEAFF. For the CDR3, the DNA is TGTGCCAGCTCACCACAGGGAAGCTACACTGAAGCTTTCTTT.

This clonotype is a singleton in its sample. This chain connects TRBV3-1 to TRBJ1-2, with unresolved D. Trimming took 2 bases from V and 8 from J, leaving 12 bases between them. The germline V gene encodes CDR1 LGHDT and CDR2 YNNKEL (reference sequence). The CDR3 is 13 amino acids. This CDR3 is CASSQNLAGGYTF. The CDR3 region has the DNA TGTGCCAGCAGCCAAAATCTGGCGGGGGGCTACACCTTC.

This chain joins TRBV7-2 and TRBJ2-5, with D possibly TRBD1 on 6 matching bases. The length of the CDR3 is 14 residues. The ends were cut back, 4 bases at V and 4 bases at J, with 13 bases in the middle. CDR1 and CDR2 from the germline V gene are SGHTA and FQGNSA. The CDR3 nucleotides read TGTGCCAGCAGCTCACAGGGATTGGCAGAGACCCAGTACTTC. The encoded protein is CASSSQGLAETQYF.

The chain uses TRBV27 and TRBJ1-4; D remains unclear. This CDR3 is built from 13 residues. Germline V CDR1 and CDR2: MNHEY, SMNVEV (reference sequence). Deletions cut 4 bases from V and 10 bases from J, with 13 bases between. For the CDR3, the DNA is TGTGCCAGCAGTTCCGGGATCCGGGGAAAACTGTTTTTT. It yields the protein CASSSGIRGKLFF.

The CDR3 nucleotides read TGTGCCAGCAGCTTCACCATAACAGCCTTGAACACTGAAGCTTTCTTT. Translating gives CASSFTITALNTEAFF. The chain uses TRBV5-6 and TRBJ1-1; no definite D call. The CDR3 contains 16 residues. V shed 2 bases and J shed 0 bases, with 14 bases lying between them. Germline V CDR1 and CDR2: SGHDT, YYEEEE.

The chain recombines TRBV5-1 with TRBJ2-2; TRBD1 is a possible D gene (5 bases). CDR1 and CDR2 from the germline V gene are SGHRS and YFSETQ. CDR3 length equals 17 residues. V was cut by 1 base and J by 2 bases, with 15 bases left in between. CDR3 sequence (DNA): TGCGCCAGCAGCTTGAGGAGACAGACAAGAAACACCGGGGAGCTGTTTTTT. This encodes CASSLRRQTRNTGELFF.

This clonotype was counted between two and nine times. The genes are TRBV29-1 and TRBJ1-2, with no clear D. V lost 4 bases to trimming and J lost 6 bases, with 12 bases between them. The CDR3 extends over 12 amino acids. The germline gives CDR1 SQVTM, CDR2 ANQGSEA. The CDR3 reads CSVGREADGYTF. In DNA, the CDR3 is TGCAGCGTTGGGCGTGAGGCGGATGGCTACACCTTC.

This clonotype has just a few counts. The chain links TRBV7-9 to TRBJ2-1; 8 nucleotides line up with TRBD2. V lost 7 bases, J lost 3 bases, and 17 bases stayed unmatched. CDR3 length: 18 residues. In germline, CDR1 is SEHNR, CDR2 FQNEAQ (reference sequence). The CDR3 sequence: CASTPRSSGVISYNEQFF. In nucleotides, the CDR3 is TGTGCCAGCACCCCTCGGAGTAGCGGGGTCATCAGCTACAATGAGCAGTTCTTC.

This clonotype showed up just a few times. The rearrangement uses TRBV7-2 and TRBJ1-6; D gene unclear. From germline, CDR1 is SGHTA and CDR2 FQGNSA. The CDR3 contains 16 residues. Deletions cut 4 bases from V and 0 bases from J, with 10 bases between. CDR3 protein: CASSSDGSSYNSPLHF. DNA of the CDR3: TGTGCCAGCAGCTCCGATGGAAGCTCCTATAATTCACCCCTCCACTTT.

The chain couples TRBV9 to TRBJ2-7; D is unclear. The CDR3 extends over 12 amino acids. The germline V gene has CDR1 SGDLS and CDR2 YYNGEE. The V end was cut by 0 bases, the J end by 7 bases, with 8 bases between. The CDR3, as DNA: TGTGCCAGCAGCGTAGTAGGGAATGAGCAGTACTTC. This sequence encodes CASSVVGNEQYF.

This sequence joins TRBV3-1 and TRBJ1-1; 10 positions agree with TRBD1. Germline CDR1 reads LGHDT; CDR2 reads YNNKEL (reference sequence). The CDR3 runs 15 residues. With 7 bases clipped from V and 5 bases from J, the junction kept 10 bases outside the gene matches. The CDR3, as DNA: TGTGCCAGCATCCCTCGGGACAGGGGTGGGACTGAAGCTTTCTTT. Translated, it gives CASIPRDRGGTEAFF.

Details on this clonotype: A read error may account for a junction end that differs from germline. The V and J genes are TRBV7-9 and TRBJ2-1, with D perhaps TRBD1 or TRBD2 (5 bases each). The CDR3 extends over 16 amino acids. The germline gives CDR1 SEHNR, CDR2 FQNEAQ (reference sequence). CDR3 nucleotides: TGTACCAGCAGCTTAATGGGACGAGCTGACTACAATGAGCAGTTCTTC. It encodes CTSSLMGRADYNEQFF.

In the case of this clonotype: The junction departs from the called germline gene at one end, perhaps through a read error. V is TRBV11-2 and J is TRBJ2-1, with D perhaps matching TRBD2 (7 bases). The CDR3 runs 16 residues. CDR1 and CDR2 from the germline V gene are SGHAT and FQNNGV. The CDR3 here is CAGSFRGGGHNNEQFF. The CDR3 nucleotides are TGTGCCGGCAGCTTTCGGGGCGGGGGCCACAACAATGAGCAGTTCTTC. Using reference TRBV11-2 and TRBJ2-1 for the parts outside the CDR3, the full variable domain is EAGVAQSPRYKIIEKRQSVAFWCNPISGHATLYWYQQILGQGPKLLIQFQNNGVVDDSQLPKDRFSAERLKGVDSTLKIQPAKLEDSAVYLCAGSFRGGGHNNEQFFGPGTRLTVL.

In the case of this clonotype: At one boundary the junction diverges from the germline segment, which might be a read error. V usage is TRBV7-9 and J usage is TRBJ1-4; 7 nucleotides line up with TRBD1. Germline CDR1 and CDR2: SEHNR and FQNEAQ (reference sequence). The CDR3 contains 14 residues. The DNA for the CDR3 is TGTCCCAGCAGCGACACAGGGGCTAGGGAAAAACTGTTTTTT. Translated: CPSSDTGAREKLFF. The full variable domain, in which reference TRBV7-9 and TRBJ1-4 provide the parts outside the CDR3, is DTGVSQNPRHKITKRGQNVTFRCDPISEHNRLYWYRQTLGQGPEFLTYFQNEAQLEKSRLLSDRFSAERPKGSFSTLEIQRTEQGDSAMYLCPSSDTGAREKLFFGSGTQLSVL.

There are a few counts of this clonotype. This chain links TRBV7-2 with TRBJ2-3; 8 bases match TRBD2. The CDR3 loop spans 16 amino acids. Germline loops: CDR1 SGHTA, CDR2 FQGNSA. J was trimmed by 4 bases and V by 1 base; bases with no gene match: 7. The chain's CDR3 is CASSLEASGWADTQYF. The CDR3 DNA reads as TGTGCCAGCAGCTTAGAGGCTAGCGGGTGGGCAGATACGCAGTATTTT. Variable domain in full (rest from reference TRBV7-2 and TRBJ2-3): GAGVSQSPSNKVTEKGKDVELRCDPISGHTALYWYRQSLGQGLEFLIYFQGNSAPDKSGLPSDRFSAERTGGSVSTLTIQRTQQEDSAVYLCASSLEASGWADTQYFGPGTRLTVL.

The genes are TRBV28 and TRBJ2-1, with 8 nucleotides matching TRBD1. This CDR3 is 15 amino acids long. V lost 3 bases and J lost 2; bases outside the gene matches: 3. Germline values: CDR1 MDHEN, CDR2 SYDVKM. CDR3 amino acids: CASSFQGAPYNEQFF. The CDR3 DNA reads TGTGCCAGCAGTTTCCAGGGGGCCCCCTACAATGAGCAGTTCTTC.

The chain couples TRBV7-9 to TRBJ1-1, with 8 bases identical to TRBD1. The V and J ends lost 1 base and 4 bases, in that order; junction bases with no gene match: 5. The CDR3 is made up of 15 amino acids. Per germline, CDR1 SEHNR and CDR2 FQNEAQ (reference sequence). The CDR3 spells CASSLVWQGATEAFF. The CDR3 nucleotides are TGTGCCAGCAGCTTAGTGTGGCAGGGGGCCACTGAAGCTTTCTTT. Full variable domain (rest looked up from reference TRBV7-9 and TRBJ1-1): DTGVSQNPRHKITKRGQNVTFRCDPISEHNRLYWYRQTLGQGPEFLTYFQNEAQLEKSRLLSDRFSAERPKGSFSTLEIQRTEQGDSAMYLCASSLVWQGATEAFFGQGTRLTVV.

This clonotype was observed a handful of times. The chain combines TRBV4-2 with TRBJ1-5; 11 bases fit TRBD1. The length of the CDR3 is 18 residues. J lost 6 bases, V lost 0 bases, and 10 bases had no gene match. Per germline, CDR1 LGHNA and CDR2 YNFKEQ. The CDR3 loop reads CASSQDRPGQGAGQPQHF. The CDR3 DNA follows: TGTGCCAGCAGCCAAGACCGCCCTGGACAGGGGGCGGGTCAGCCCCAGCATTTT.

This clonotype has only a few counts. The CDR3 DNA follows: TGTGCCAGCAGTCCCACCAGGGGATTGGCCGGGGAGCTGTTTTTT. The encoded protein is CASSPTRGLAGELFF. V usage is TRBV5-5 and J usage is TRBJ2-2, with TRBD1 as a possible D gene (6 bases). CDR3 length equals 15 residues. V dropped 5 bases and J dropped 6 bases, with 17 bases sitting between them. Germline V gene sequence: CDR1 SGHKS, CDR2 YYEKEE (reference sequence).

The chain carries TRBV4-2 and TRBJ1-2; TRBD1 aligns across 7 bases. V dropped 0 bases and J dropped 7; count of bases not matched to a gene: 8. Per the germline V gene, CDR1 is LGHNA and CDR2 is YNFKEQ. The CDR3 sequence is 15 residues long. CDR3 amino acids: CASSQDPDRVGGYTF. CDR3 bases: TGTGCCAGCAGCCAAGACCCAGACAGGGTTGGTGGCTACACCTTC.

The chain uses TRBV30 and TRBJ1-2, with D tentatively TRBD1 (5 bases). Germline loops: CDR1 GTSNPN, CDR2 SVGIG (reference sequence). The germline V and J ends were trimmed by 1 base and 5 bases, with 8 bases remaining between them. The CDR3 has 12 amino acids. The CDR3 DNA reads as TGTGCCTGGAGTGGCAGGGATTATGGCTACACCTTC. Protein product: CAWSGRDYGYTF.